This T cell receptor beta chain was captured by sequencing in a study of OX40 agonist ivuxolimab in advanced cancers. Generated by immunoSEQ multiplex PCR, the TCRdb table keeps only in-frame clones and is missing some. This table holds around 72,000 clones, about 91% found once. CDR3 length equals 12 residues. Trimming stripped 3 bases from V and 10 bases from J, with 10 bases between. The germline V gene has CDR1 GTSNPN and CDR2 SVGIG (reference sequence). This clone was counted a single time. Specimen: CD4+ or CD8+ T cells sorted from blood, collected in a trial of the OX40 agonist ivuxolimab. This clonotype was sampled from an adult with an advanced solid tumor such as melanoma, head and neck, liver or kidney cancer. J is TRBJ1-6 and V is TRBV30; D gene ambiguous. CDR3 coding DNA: TGTGCCTGGAGCCTCTCGCAATCACCCCTCCACTTT. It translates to CAWSLSQSPLHF.